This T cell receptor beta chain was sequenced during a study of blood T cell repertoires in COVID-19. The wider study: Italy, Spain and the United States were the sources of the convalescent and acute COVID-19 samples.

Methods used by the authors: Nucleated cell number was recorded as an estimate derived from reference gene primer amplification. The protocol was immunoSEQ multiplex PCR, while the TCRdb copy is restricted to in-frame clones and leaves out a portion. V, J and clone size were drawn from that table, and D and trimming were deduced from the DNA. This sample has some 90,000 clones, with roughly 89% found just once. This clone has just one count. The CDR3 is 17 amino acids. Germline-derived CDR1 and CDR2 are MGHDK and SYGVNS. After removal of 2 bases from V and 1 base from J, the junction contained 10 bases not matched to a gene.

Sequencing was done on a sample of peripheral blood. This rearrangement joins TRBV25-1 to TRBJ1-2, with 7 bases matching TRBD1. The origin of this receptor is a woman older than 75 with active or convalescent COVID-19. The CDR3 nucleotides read TGTGCCAGCAGTGAAGTAAGCCCGACAGGGTTTAACTATGGCTACACCTTC. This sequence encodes CASSEVSPTGFNYGYTF.